Reported below is one TCR beta chain. Its antigen is unknown. This sample stems from a study of cytomegalovirus exposure and HLA in healthy donors. Clones were read by immunoSEQ multiplex PCR, and TCRdb kept only the in-frame ones, dropping some. The repertoire holds 55,000 to 75,000 clones, with 80% to 95% as singletons. V gave up 2 bases and J gave up 5 bases; unmatched junction bases: 8. The CDR3 is made up of 15 amino acids. Germline V CDR1 and CDR2: SGDLS, YYNGEE. Study-level findings and limits: Usually a TCR sequence was rare, but some public TCRs were found in many donors.

The origin of this receptor is a man younger than 30 in good health and CMV-seropositive. This chain joins TRBV9 and TRBJ2-5; 8 bases align to TRBD2. The sequenced sample consisted of PBMCs. The CDR3, as DNA: TGTGCCAGCAGCGTCAGCGGGAGTGTGAGGGAGACCCAGTACTTC. Translated: CASSVSGSVRETQYF.